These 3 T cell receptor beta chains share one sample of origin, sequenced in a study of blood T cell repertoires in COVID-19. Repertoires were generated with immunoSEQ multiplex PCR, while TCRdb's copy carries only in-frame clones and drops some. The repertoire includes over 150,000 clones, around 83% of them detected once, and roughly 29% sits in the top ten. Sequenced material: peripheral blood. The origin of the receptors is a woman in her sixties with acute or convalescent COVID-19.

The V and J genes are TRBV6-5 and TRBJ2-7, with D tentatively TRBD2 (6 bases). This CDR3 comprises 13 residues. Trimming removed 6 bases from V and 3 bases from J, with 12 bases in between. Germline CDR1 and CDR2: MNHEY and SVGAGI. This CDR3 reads CASSSAAGYEQYF. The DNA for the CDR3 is TGTGCCAGCAGCTCGGCAGCGGGCTACGAGCAGTACTTC.

The chain's CDR3 is CASSSTGLVYEQYV. The CDR3 DNA is TGTGCCAGCAGTTCAACAGGGTTGGTCTACGAGCAGTACGTC. V gene TRBV28 combines with J gene TRBJ2-7, with a tentative D call TRBD1 (6 bases). The CDR3 contains 14 residues. In germline, CDR1 is MDHEN, CDR2 SYDVKM. The V and J ends lost 4 bases and 3 bases respectively, with 13 bases between them.

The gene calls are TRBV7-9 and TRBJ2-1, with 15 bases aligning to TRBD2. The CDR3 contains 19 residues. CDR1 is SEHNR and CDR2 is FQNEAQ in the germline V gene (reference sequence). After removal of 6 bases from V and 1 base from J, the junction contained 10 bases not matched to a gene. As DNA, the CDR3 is TGTGCCAGCAGGGCAACGGGACTAGCGGGGGGTGAGTCCTACAATGAGCAGTTCTTC. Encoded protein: CASRATGLAGGESYNEQFF.